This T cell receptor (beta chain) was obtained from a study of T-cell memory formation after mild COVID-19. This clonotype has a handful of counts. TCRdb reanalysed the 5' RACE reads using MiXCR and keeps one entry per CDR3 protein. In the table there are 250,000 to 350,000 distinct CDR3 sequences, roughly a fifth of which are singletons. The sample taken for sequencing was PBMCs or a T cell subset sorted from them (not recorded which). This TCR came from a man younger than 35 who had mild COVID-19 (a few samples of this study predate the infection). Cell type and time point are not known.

The CDR3 DNA reads as TGTGCCAGCAGTTTTGAGTCCGACACCTTAGCTTTCTTT. This gives the protein CASSFESDTLAFF. The V gene is TRBV2, the J gene TRBJ1-1; no reliable D call. Germline V gene lookup returns CDR1 SNHLY and CDR2 FYNNEI. V lost 5 bases and J lost 10, with 17 bases in between. The CDR3 extends over 13 amino acids.